This T cell receptor beta chain was identified in a study of Ad26.COV2.S vaccination and SARS-CoV-2 variants (dated by TCRdb to about 2021). Regarding the complete study: Donors in the vaccine arm were drawn from COV1001, a multicentre, randomized, double-blind, placebo-controlled phase I-IIa trial testing Ad26.COV2.S in healthy adults. Investigators remained blinded to trial group allocation during experiments and outcome assessment. Trial participants were randomized into five groups of five, in which low-dose or high-dose Ad26.COV2.S was given once or twice, or placebo was given on both occasions. A total of 32 samples were included in the TCR-sequenced set, comprising 19 Ad26.COV2.S vaccine recipients, 5 placebo recipients and 8 SARS-CoV-2 convalescent individuals. The specificity and breadth of SARS-CoV-2-reactive T cell receptors after Ad26.COV2.S vaccination were assessed by TCRbeta repertoire sequencing. Ad26.COV2.S was administered intramuscularly at a dose of 5x10^10 or 1x10^11 viral particles, either as one shot or as two shots given 56 days apart. Findings and caveats that apply to the study as a whole: After vaccination, substantial breadth of spike-specific CD8+ and CD4+ T cell responses was reported. Vaccine and placebo recipients had similar non-spike TCR breadth, a finding consistent with the vaccine containing only spike. It was noted by the authors that total T cell responses may have been underestimated by the TCR breadth and depth analyses. The study lacked the statistical power to compare responses across vaccine doses or regimens. Higher spike-specific TCR breadth was observed in Ad26.COV2.S recipients than in placebo recipients (P = 0.0014).

Per the publication, the treatment or condition label means: roughly 18 received Ad26.COV2.S at low or high dose, single or two shots; several received placebo; per-sample allocation not given. For vaccine and placebo recipients, the sequenced repertoires came from samples collected on day 63 after the first injection. Between 29 July and 7 August 2020, Cohort 1b enrolled approximately 26 adults aged 18-55 years at one site in Boston, USA. Ad26.COV2.S was a replication-incompetent adenovirus type 26 vector that expressed a prefusion-stabilized SARS-CoV-2 spike protein derived from the original Wuhan strain. TCRbeta CDR3 regions were sequenced with the immunoSEQ Assay. After extraction, genomic DNA underwent amplification by bias-controlled multiplex PCR, followed by high-throughput sequencing. Per the original workflow: Collapsing and filtering of sequences were performed to quantify the absolute abundance of each unique TCRbeta CDR3 region. T cell fraction was estimated by normalizing TCRbeta template counts to usable DNA, which was measured by amplifying reference genes present in all nucleated cells. Repertoire TCRs were annotated as SARS-CoV-2-specific when V gene, CDR3 amino acid sequence and J gene were exactly matched to a known reactive TCR set. The reference SARS-CoV-2 TCR set was derived from MIRA and filtered for enrichment in COVID-19-positive ImmuneCODE repertoires, a step that removed public or cross-reactive TCRs. Using the MIRA antigens, annotated TCRs were further analysed by specific ORF or by position within an ORF. Breadth was defined as annotated unique rearrangements over total unique productive rearrangements; depth was the summed frequency of those rearrangements. Group comparisons of TCR breadth used two-sided Wilcoxon rank-sum tests. TCRdb holds this immuneACCESS table with in-frame rearrangements only. Some clones are missing; in checked studies, unresolved V genes explain under half, and the rest has no known cause. The DNA was the basis for D and trimming; V, J and clone size are from that table. Recorded for this sample are around 450,000 clones; 90% of them occurred a single time. The ten largest clonotypes hold 10% to 15% of the sample.

As to this clone: There is no known antigen for this receptor. There are no base qualities to consult, and no much larger clone falls within one base.

V and J are trimmed by 1 base and 6 bases, and the gene matches miss 10 bases of the junction. From the germline V gene, CDR1 is LGHNA and CDR2 is YSLEER. The CDR3, cysteine through phenylalanine, is 17 amino acids long. The read is trimmed to its CDR3 DNA, 51 bases read in frame from base 1. The sequence is built from TRBV4-3 and TRBJ2-4; 9 bases in the middle match TRBD2. Material: peripheral blood, obtained in a trial of Ad26.COV2.S vaccine versus placebo. The clonotype originates from a person aged 18-65 years who received the Ad26.COV2.S COVID-19 vaccine or a placebo. CDR3 sequence: CASSQGWREGYGNIQYF. The bases are TGCGCCAGCAGCCAAGGATGGCGGGAGGGCTACGGAAACATTCAGTACTTC.